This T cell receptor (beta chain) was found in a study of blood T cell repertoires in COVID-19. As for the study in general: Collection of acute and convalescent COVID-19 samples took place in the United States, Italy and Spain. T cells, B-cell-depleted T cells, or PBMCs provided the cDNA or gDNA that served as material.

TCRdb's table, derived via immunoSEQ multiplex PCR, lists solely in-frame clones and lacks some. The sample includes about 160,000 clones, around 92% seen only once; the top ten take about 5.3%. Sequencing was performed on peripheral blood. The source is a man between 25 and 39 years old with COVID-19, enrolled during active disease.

The CDR3 DNA follows: TGTGCCAGCAGTTACTCCGGCGGAACTAATGAAAAACTGTTTTTT. This sequence encodes CASSYSGGTNEKLFF. The genes are TRBV6-6 and TRBJ1-4; unclear D gene. The ends were cut back, 0 bases at V and 1 base at J, with 6 bases in the middle. The CDR3 extends over 15 amino acids. Germline-derived CDR1 and CDR2 are MNHNY and SVGAGI (reference sequence).